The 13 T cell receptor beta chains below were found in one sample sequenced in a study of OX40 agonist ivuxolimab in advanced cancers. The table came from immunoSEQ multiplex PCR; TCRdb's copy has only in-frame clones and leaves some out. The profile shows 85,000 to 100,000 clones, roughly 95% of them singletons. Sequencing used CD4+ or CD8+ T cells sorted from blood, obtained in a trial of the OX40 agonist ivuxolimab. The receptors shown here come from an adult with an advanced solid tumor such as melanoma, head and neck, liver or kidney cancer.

CDR3 in DNA: TGTGCCAGCTCACCACGGACGGGAGGGAGCAATGAGCAGTTCTTC. As protein: CASSPRTGGSNEQFF. The rearrangement links TRBV18 to TRBJ2-1, with 8 nucleotides matching TRBD2. Looked up from germline, CDR1 is KGHSH and CDR2 is LQKENI. This CDR3 has 15 residues. J was trimmed by 6 bases and V by 1 base; bases with no gene match: 5.

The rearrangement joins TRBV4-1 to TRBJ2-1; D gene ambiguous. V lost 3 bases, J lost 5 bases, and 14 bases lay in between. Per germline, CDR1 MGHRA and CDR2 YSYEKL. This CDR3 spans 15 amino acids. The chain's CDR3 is CASSQGNLRHNEQFF. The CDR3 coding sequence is TGCGCCAGCAGCCAGGGGAACCTCCGGCACAATGAGCAGTTCTTC.

CDR3 DNA sequence: TGCGCCAGCAGCCAAGAACCGGGACAGACCTACGAGCAGTACTTC. This gives the protein CASSQEPGQTYEQYF. The chain couples TRBV4-3 to TRBJ2-7, with 7 bases matching TRBD1. This CDR3 is built from 15 residues. Trimming cost V 0 bases and J 2 bases; bases outside gene matches: 4. Germline V gene lookup returns CDR1 LGHNA and CDR2 YSLEER.

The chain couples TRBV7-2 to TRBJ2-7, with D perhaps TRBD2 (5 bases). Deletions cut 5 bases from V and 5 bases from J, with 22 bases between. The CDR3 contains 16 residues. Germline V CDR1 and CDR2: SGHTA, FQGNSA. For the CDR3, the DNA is TGTGCCAGCAGCCGACGACCTAGCACCTCCCCGGACGAGCAGTACTTC. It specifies CASSRRPSTSPDEQYF.

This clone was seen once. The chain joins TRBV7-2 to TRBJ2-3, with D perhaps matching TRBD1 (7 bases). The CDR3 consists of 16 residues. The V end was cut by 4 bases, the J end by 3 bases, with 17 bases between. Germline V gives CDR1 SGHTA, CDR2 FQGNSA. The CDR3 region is CASSSRGPRGTDTQYF. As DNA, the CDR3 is TGTGCCAGCAGCTCGAGGGGGCCTCGGGGGACAGATACGCAGTATTTT.

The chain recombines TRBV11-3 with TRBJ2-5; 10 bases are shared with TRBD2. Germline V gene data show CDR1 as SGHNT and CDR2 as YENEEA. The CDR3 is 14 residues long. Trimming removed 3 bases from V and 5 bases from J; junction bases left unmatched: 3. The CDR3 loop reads CASSFETSGETQYF. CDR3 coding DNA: TGTGCCAGCAGCTTCGAGACTAGCGGGGAGACCCAGTACTTC.

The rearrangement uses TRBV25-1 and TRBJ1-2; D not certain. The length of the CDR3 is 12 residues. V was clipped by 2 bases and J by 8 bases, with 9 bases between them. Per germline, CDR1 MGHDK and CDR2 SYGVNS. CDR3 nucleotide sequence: TGTGCCAGCAGTGAAAGTGATGGGGGCTACACCTTC. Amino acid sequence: CASSESDGGYTF.

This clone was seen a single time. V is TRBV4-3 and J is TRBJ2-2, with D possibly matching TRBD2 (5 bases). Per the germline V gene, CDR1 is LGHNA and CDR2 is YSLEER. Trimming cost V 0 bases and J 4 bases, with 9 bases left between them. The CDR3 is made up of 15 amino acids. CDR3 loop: CASSQDIGLTGELFF. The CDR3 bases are TGCGCCAGCAGCCAAGATATAGGACTCACCGGGGAGCTGTTTTTT.

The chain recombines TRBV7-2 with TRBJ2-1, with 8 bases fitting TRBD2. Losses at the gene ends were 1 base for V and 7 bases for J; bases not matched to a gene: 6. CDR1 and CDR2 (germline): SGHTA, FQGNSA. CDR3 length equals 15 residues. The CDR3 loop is CASSLGTSPTNEQFF. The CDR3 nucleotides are TGTGCCAGCAGCTTAGGGACTAGCCCGACTAATGAGCAGTTCTTC.

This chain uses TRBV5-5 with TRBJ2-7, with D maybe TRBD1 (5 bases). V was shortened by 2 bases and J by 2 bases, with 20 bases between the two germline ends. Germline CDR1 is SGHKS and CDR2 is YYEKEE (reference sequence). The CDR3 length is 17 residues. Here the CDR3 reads CASSFRGDAGPPYEQYF. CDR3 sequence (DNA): TGTGCCAGCAGCTTTAGGGGCGATGCTGGGCCACCCTACGAGCAGTACTTC.

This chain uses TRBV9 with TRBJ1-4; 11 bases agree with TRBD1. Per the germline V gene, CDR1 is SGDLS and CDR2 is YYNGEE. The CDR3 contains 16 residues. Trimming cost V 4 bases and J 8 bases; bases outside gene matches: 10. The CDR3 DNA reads TGTGCCAGCAGCACTTCCGTCTGGGACAGGGGGGAAAAACTGTTTTTT. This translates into CASSTSVWDRGEKLFF.

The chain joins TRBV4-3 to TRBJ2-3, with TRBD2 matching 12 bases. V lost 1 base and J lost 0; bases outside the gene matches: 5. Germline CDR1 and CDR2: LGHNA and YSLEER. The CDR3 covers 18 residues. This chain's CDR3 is CASSQGLAGGHSTDTQYF. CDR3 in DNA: TGCGCCAGCAGCCAAGGGCTAGCGGGGGGGCATAGCACAGATACGCAGTATTTT.

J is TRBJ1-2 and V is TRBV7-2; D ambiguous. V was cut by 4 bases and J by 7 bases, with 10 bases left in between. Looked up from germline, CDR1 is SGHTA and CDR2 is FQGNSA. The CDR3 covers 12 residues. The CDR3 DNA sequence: TGTGCCAGCAGCTCCTCCGGGCTTGGCTACACCTTC. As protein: CASSSSGLGYTF.